This entry is about one TCR beta chain. Only a few counts were recorded for this clonotype. Its antigen is still unknown. One base away there is no much larger clone; base qualities are not given. The record originates from a study of T cells in Graves' hyperthyroidism and ophthalmopathy (dated by TCRdb to 2018 to 2020). Concerning the study at large: Peripheral blood was collected at initial diagnosis, before any treatment. The study also compared thyroid tissue and blood T-cell repertoires from a handful of Graves' hyperthyroidism patients. For training and testing, the 100 or so patients in the discovery cohort were randomly divided in a 7:3 ratio. Once sampling was done, hyperthyroidism patients were given methimazole at a starting dose of 30 mg daily, whereas ophthalmopathy patients were given high-dose intravenous methylprednisolone. According to the paper, TCR Vbeta CDR3 sequencing was carried out on 135 peripheral blood samples, which came from more than 40 ophthalmopathy, some 73 hyperthyroidism and approximately 17 progressor patients. To identify TCR V-J signatures that set the groups apart, the researchers used a discovery cohort of about a hundred patients, made up of 40 to 45 with Graves' ophthalmopathy and some 56 with stable Graves' hyperthyroidism. Prospective prediction of ophthalmopathy was tested in an independent validation cohort of approximately 19 hyperthyroidism patients and 17 patients who later progressed to ophthalmopathy.

The TCR beta CDR3 regions were amplified from RNA transcripts. The first round of RT-PCR for the TCR CDR3 was performed with the HTBI primer set and the Qiagen OneStep RT-PCR kit. The libraries were constructed in a second round of multiplex PCR and then size-selected and purified. The libraries were sequenced on an Illumina HiSeq2000 using paired-end 100 bp reads. The authors processed their data as follows. SOAPnuke was used to process the raw data, removing reads that contained adapters or uncalled bases, had a mean Phred below 15, or lacked an exact match to the constant primer or identifier. High-quality paired reads were merged with COPE v1.2.5, and unique nucleotide sequences were defined as clonotypes. MiTCR v1.1 was used to align the clonotypes against IMGT TRBV, TRBD and TRBJ reference segments. Analysis was restricted to V-J combinations with a frequency above 0.0001, which covered approximately 99% of repertoires. The TCS score was defined as F50 (clonal expansion) divided by E x V (chaos), with BLOSUM62-based TCRdist calculated between CDR3 peptides within each V-J. Welch's t-statistics and random forest reduced fewer than 600 V-J features to roughly 13, which were used in a naive Bayes classifier (R e1071). TCRdb ran its own pipeline on the public reads, namely fastp trimming at Q25 and MiXCR clone calling, and kept in-frame beta chains. CDR3 protein duplicates are merged, each entry listing the most common genes and DNA. Here the V and J calls rest on TCRdb's processing, not on the authors' analysis. This sample holds 280,000 or so distinct CDR3 sequences; less than 30% were observed only once. Of the sample, 25% to 30% falls within the top ten clones.

Hyperthyroidism patients were aged 18 to 65 years and newly diagnosed, with disease duration of less than 2 months. Any patient with an uncontrolled infection, another autoimmune disease, pregnancy or lactation was excluded. Clinical symptoms, serum thyroxine and TRAb, thyroid ultrasound, and orbital computed tomography formed the basis for the diagnoses. Blood from progressor patients was collected at the time of first diagnosis with hyperthyroidism, before any ophthalmopathy symptoms had appeared. PBMCs were separated from roughly 10 ml of fresh peripheral blood using Ficoll-Paque density gradient centrifugation. Progressor patients were first diagnosed with Graves' hyperthyroidism and then developed ophthalmopathy during follow-up. Total RNA was extracted with Trizol reagent, and quality was checked on an Agilent 2100 Bioanalyzer. Deletion took 7 bases off V and 5 bases off J, with a span of 17 bases between the germline ends. Taken from the germline V gene, the CDR1 and CDR2 loops are ENHRY and SYGVKD. The CDR3 starts with the cysteine, ends with the phenylalanine, and has 14 residues. Only the CDR3 portion is preserved as DNA: 42 bases, with reading frame beginning at the first base.

Overall study results and their limits: Sample size was not statistically predetermined, and investigators were not blinded to group allocation. Blood samples also contained most of the expanded thyroid clonotypes (frequency above 0.001), which suggests that blood repertoires may reflect thyroid immune responses. In cross-validation, a model built on a 13 V-J signature told ophthalmopathy apart from stable hyperthyroidism with 85% to 90% sensitivity and about 81% specificity, and in testing the same model reached 80%/75%. In validation, the model predicted progression to ophthalmopathy a median of around six months before onset, with approximately 68% sensitivity and about 72% specificity.

The sequence was collected from a man between 35 and 55 years old with Graves' hyperthyroidism that later progressed to Graves' ophthalmopathy. Source material: blood. The chain couples TRBV10-3 to TRBJ1-1; the D gene is perhaps TRBD1, from 6 matching bases. The CDR3 protein: CAITPQGEGTEAFF. The DNA sequence follows: TGTGCCATCACCCCACAGGGAGAAGGAACTGAAGCTTTCTTT.